A single sample is the source of the 26 T cell receptor beta chains below, sequenced in a study of CD8+ T cells in alopecia areata. Specified treatment: oral pan-JAK inhibitor, 5-10 mg twice daily. Reverse transcription of extracted RNA yielded cDNA, which provided the sequencing template. Libraries were prepared by immunoSEQ multiplex PCR; TCRdb keeps only in-frame clonotypes and omits some of them. Of some 210,000 clones listed, around 66% were seen once; the top ten hold roughly 1.2%. This specimen was CD4+ T cells sorted from blood, taken between weeks 43 and 45, from a patient treated with tofacitinib. The source of these receptors is a human donor with alopecia areata.

This chain connects TRBV10-3 to TRBJ1-2; 7 nucleotides match TRBD1. Germline assignment: CDR1 ENHRY and CDR2 SYGVKD. V dropped 11 bases and J dropped 8; count of bases not matched to a gene: 14. This CDR3 is 13 amino acids long. CDR3 protein: CAGAMEGAGGYTF. The CDR3 coding sequence is TGTGCCGGCGCGATGGAGGGGGCTGGCGGCTACACCTTC.

Concerning this clone: One end of the junction does not line up with germline, which may come from a read error. The J gene is TRBJ2-1, the V gene TRBV30; tentative D call: TRBD1 (6 bases). Germline lookup yields CDR1 GTSNPN and CDR2 SVGIG (reference sequence). This CDR3 has 13 residues. The chain's CDR3 is CASRGFSHNEQFF. As DNA, the CDR3 is TGTGCCTCCAGGGGTTTCTCCCACAATGAGCAGTTCTTC.

This clone was counted a few times. The V gene is TRBV5-1, the J gene TRBJ2-7, with 7 bases matching TRBD2. The germline gives CDR1 SGHRS, CDR2 YFSETQ. The length of the CDR3 is 15 residues. V shed 5 bases and J 0 bases; nucleotides not matched to a gene: 8. DNA of the CDR3: TGCGCCAGCAGACCCGGGACTACAAGCTCCTACGAGCAGTACTTC. This encodes CASRPGTTSSYEQYF.

Only a few counts were recorded for this clone. The CDR3: CSVEGTSKTSYEQYF. The CDR3 DNA is TGCAGCGTTGAGGGGACAAGCAAAACATCCTACGAGCAGTACTTC. The gene calls are TRBV29-1 and TRBJ2-7; maybe TRBD1 (6 bases). Germline V lookup: CDR1 SQVTM, CDR2 ANQGSEA. Trimming stripped 3 bases from V and 1 base from J, with 16 bases between. CDR3 size: 15 residues.

The V call is TRBV29-1, the J call TRBJ1-1; no definite D call. V shed 4 bases and J shed 5 bases, with 14 bases lying between them. This CDR3 has 13 residues. Germline CDR1 reads SQVTM; CDR2 reads ANQGSEA. In DNA, the CDR3 is TGCAGCGTTGTGCGTTCCGCGGAAACTGAAGCTTTCTTT. Protein: CSVVRSAETEAFF. The variable domain in full, completed from reference TRBV29-1 and TRBJ1-1, reads SAVISQKPSRDICQRGTSLTIQCQVDSQVTMMFWYRQQPGQSLTLIATANQGSEATYESGFVIDKFPISRPNLTFSTLTVSNMSPEDSSIYLCSVVRSAETEAFFGQGTRLTVV.

The rearrangement uses TRBV7-2 and TRBJ2-3; D ambiguous. The CDR3 has 12 amino acids. Germline V gives CDR1 SGHTA, CDR2 FQGNSA. V was pared by 3 bases and J by 7 bases, with 8 bases between. The CDR3 nucleotides read TGTGCCAGCAGCTTGGTGTCGAATACGCAGTATTTT. This gives the protein CASSLVSNTQYF. Full variable domain (rest looked up from reference TRBV7-2 and TRBJ2-3): GAGVSQSPSNKVTEKGKDVELRCDPISGHTALYWYRQSLGQGLEFLIYFQGNSAPDKSGLPSDRFSAERTGGSVSTLTIQRTQQEDSAVYLCASSLVSNTQYFGPGTRLTVL.

This clone was observed a few times. This chain connects TRBV4-3 to TRBJ2-1; a weak D match, TRBD2 (5 bases). The CDR3 totals 14 residues. Trimming left V 4 bases short and J 8 bases short, with 15 bases between. CDR1 is LGHNA and CDR2 is YSLEER in the germline V gene. DNA of the CDR3: TGCGCCAGCAGCCCAACGCACGCTAGCCATGAGCAGTTCTTC. Translating gives CASSPTHASHEQFF.

This sequence joins TRBV27 and TRBJ2-1, with D perhaps TRBD1 or TRBD2 (5 bases each). Germline values: CDR1 MNHEY, CDR2 SMNVEV (reference sequence). V lost 3 bases to trimming and J lost 8 bases, with 26 bases between them. The CDR3 extends over 18 amino acids. CDR3 sequence (DNA): TGTGCCAGCAGTTTCCAACAAGTCCGGGGCTCGCAGAGGGATGAGCAGTTCTTC. This translates into CASSFQQVRGSQRDEQFF.

This clone was seen a handful of times. In DNA form, the CDR3 reads TGCAGCACTGGGACAGGGGGCCACACTGAAGCTTTCTTT. This sequence encodes CSTGTGGHTEAFF. J is TRBJ1-1 and V is TRBV29-1; 12 bases match TRBD1. The V gene end was trimmed by 8 bases and the J gene end by 3 bases; junction bases not matched to a gene: 4. Per the germline V gene, CDR1 is SQVTM and CDR2 is ANQGSEA. The CDR3 contains 13 residues.

V is TRBV29-1 and J is TRBJ1-1; D not certain. The germline V gene has CDR1 SQVTM and CDR2 ANQGSEA. This CDR3 contains 14 residues. Trimming pared 0 bases from V and 0 bases from J, leaving 8 bases between. The CDR3 DNA is TGCAGCGTTGAAGATCAACGTTTGAACACTGAAGCTTTCTTT. The encoded protein is CSVEDQRLNTEAFF. Variable domain in full (rest from reference TRBV29-1 and TRBJ1-1): SAVISQKPSRDICQRGTSLTIQCQVDSQVTMMFWYRQQPGQSLTLIATANQGSEATYESGFVIDKFPISRPNLTFSTLTVSNMSPEDSSIYLCSVEDQRLNTEAFFGQGTRLTVV.

The chain uses TRBV11-3 and TRBJ2-2, with D perhaps matching TRBD1 (6 bases). V lost 3 bases, J lost 3 bases, and 11 bases lay in between. The CDR3 extends over 15 amino acids. Per the germline V gene, CDR1 is SGHNT and CDR2 is YENEEA. The CDR3 spells CASSFGTGYTGELFF. The CDR3 nucleotides are TGTGCCAGCAGCTTCGGTACAGGGTACACCGGGGAGCTGTTTTTT.

This clone was seen just once. The J gene is TRBJ2-1, the V gene TRBV7-3; the D gene is possibly TRBD1 (6 bases). V gave up 5 bases and J gave up 5 bases, with 13 bases separating them. The CDR3 is 14 residues long. CDR1 and CDR2 (germline): SGHTA, FQGTGA. The CDR3 nucleotides read TGTGCCAGCAGCGCCTCAACAGGGAACAATGAGCAGTTCTTC. Its translation: CASSASTGNNEQFF.

This clone appeared many times. This chain links TRBV18 with TRBJ1-4; D is unresolved. In germline, CDR1 is KGHSH, CDR2 LQKENI. There are 15 residues in the CDR3. The germline V and J ends were trimmed by 3 bases and 8 bases, with 16 bases remaining between them. CDR3 region: CASSPRGQNAEKLFF. The CDR3, as DNA: TGTGCCAGCTCACCTCGAGGGCAGAATGCGGAAAAACTGTTTTTT. The whole variable domain, filled in from reference TRBV18 and TRBJ1-4, reads NAGVMQNPRHLVRRRGQEARLRCSPMKGHSHVYWYRQLPEEGLKFMVYLQKENIIDESGMPKERFSAEFPKEGPSILRIQQVVRGDSAAYFCASSPRGQNAEKLFFGSGTQLSVL.

The chain joins TRBV29-1 to TRBJ2-3, with 7 bases aligning to TRBD1. The junction had 9 bases not matched to a gene; V was cut back by 6 bases and J by 6 bases. The CDR3 consists of 13 residues. The germline V gene encodes CDR1 SQVTM and CDR2 ANQGSEA. DNA for the CDR3: TGCAGCGTGGGACAGCAGTTTCGCGATACGCAGTATTTT. This gives the protein CSVGQQFRDTQYF.

The rearrangement links TRBV6-6 to TRBJ2-6; unclear D gene. CDR1 and CDR2 (germline): MNHNY, SVGAGI (reference sequence). The CDR3 totals 16 residues. The V end was cut by 6 bases, the J end by 1 base, with 13 bases between. The CDR3 DNA follows: TGTGCCAGCAGATCCCCCGCACGATCTGGGGCCAACGTCCTGACTTTC. It translates to CASRSPARSGANVLTF.

This chain links TRBV4-3 with TRBJ1-5; unclear D gene. V was shortened by 0 bases and J by 7 bases, with 13 bases between the two germline ends. Germline V gives CDR1 LGHNA, CDR2 YSLEER. The CDR3 is 15 residues long. The CDR3 nucleotides read TGCGCCAGCAGCCAAGATGGGAGCTACGGACAGCCCCAGCATTTT. This gives the protein CASSQDGSYGQPQHF.

This clone was recorded a few times. This chain links TRBV29-1 with TRBJ2-5; 9 positions match TRBD1. The V and J ends lost 5 bases and 4 bases, in that order; junction bases with no gene match: 2. In germline, CDR1 is SQVTM, CDR2 ANQGSEA. The CDR3 is 12 amino acids. The CDR3 loop is CSVTTGGETQYF. DNA of the CDR3: TGCAGCGTTACGACAGGGGGAGAGACCCAGTACTTC.

V and J are TRBV29-1 and TRBJ1-5; possible D gene TRBD1, 5 bases. V gave up 6 bases and J gave up 3 bases, with 12 bases separating them. There are 13 residues in the CDR3. The germline gives CDR1 SQVTM, CDR2 ANQGSEA. The CDR3 DNA reads as TGCAGCGTATCGACAGCCTACAATCAGCCCCAGCATTTT. Its protein is CSVSTAYNQPQHF.

Remarks on this clone: The same CDR3 can be traced to other DNA sequences in this sample. The V and J genes are TRBV15 and TRBJ1-1; no definite D call. In germline, CDR1 is LNHNV, CDR2 YYDKDF (reference sequence). The CDR3 is made up of 13 amino acids. The germline V and J ends were trimmed by 0 bases and 5 bases, with 7 bases remaining between them. The DNA of the CDR3 is TGTGCCACCAGCAGAGATCGGGGAACTGAAGCTTTCTTT. Translation: CATSRDRGTEAFF.

The sample holds a few counts of this clone. The chain employs TRBV28 and TRBJ1-2, with 7 bases matching TRBD1. Unmatched junction bases numbered 12, after V lost 4 bases and J lost 4 bases. The CDR3 is 16 amino acids. Germline V CDR1 and CDR2: MDHEN, SYDVKM. The CDR3 loop is CASSSLTGTVSYGYTF. CDR3 nucleotide sequence: TGTGCCAGCAGTTCGCTAACCGGGACAGTTAGCTATGGCTACACCTTC.

This clone was seen only a few times. The V and J genes are TRBV15 and TRBJ2-3, with TRBD2 matching over 8 bases. V dropped 8 bases and J dropped 2; count of bases not matched to a gene: 6. The germline gives CDR1 LNHNV, CDR2 YYDKDF (reference sequence). The CDR3 has 14 residues. DNA for the CDR3: TGTGCCACCTTAGCGGGATCAGTCACAGATACGCAGTATTTT. This sequence encodes CATLAGSVTDTQYF.

This clone was counted a few times. This chain links TRBV9 with TRBJ1-2; D is ambiguous. In germline, CDR1 is SGDLS, CDR2 YYNGEE. V was pared by 0 bases and J by 2 bases, with 5 bases between. This CDR3 has 13 residues. CDR3 protein: CASSVVENYGYTF. In DNA form, the CDR3 reads TGTGCCAGCAGCGTAGTGGAGAACTATGGCTACACCTTC.

This clone was seen just once. J is TRBJ1-1 and V is TRBV4-3; D is possibly TRBD1 (5 bases). The V gene lost 0 bases and the J gene lost 5 bases, with 19 bases spanning the gap. In germline, CDR1 is LGHNA, CDR2 YSLEER. The CDR3 is made up of 17 amino acids. In nucleotides, the CDR3 is TGCGCCAGCAGCCAAGAATGGGGGGACGGGAGGAGAACTGAAGCTTTCTTT. This translates into CASSQEWGDGRRTEAFF.

This clone was seen more than once but under ten times. The chain recombines TRBV30 with TRBJ1-4, with D tentatively TRBD1 (5 bases). The CDR3 is 15 residues long. V lost 2 bases, J lost 8 bases, and 18 bases lay in between. The V gene's germline CDR1 is GTSNPN and CDR2 SVGIG (reference sequence). CDR3 coding DNA: TGTGCCTGGAGTCCCGAGGGGACGGGACGCGAAAAACTGTTTTTT. Its translation: CAWSPEGTGREKLFF.

This clone appeared a single time. The chain couples TRBV9 to TRBJ1-2, with TRBD1 matching over 8 bases. The CDR3 has 15 residues. V dropped 2 bases and J dropped 7; count of bases not matched to a gene: 10. The germline V gene has CDR1 SGDLS and CDR2 YYNGEE. Written as DNA, the CDR3 is TGTGCCAGCAGCGTGAGAGAGACAGGGGCTCGTGGCTACACCTTC. Translating it yields CASSVRETGARGYTF.

This clone turned up a few times. V usage is TRBV6-5 and J usage is TRBJ1-5; the match to TRBD1 covers 10 bases. Germline V gene data show CDR1 as MNHEY and CDR2 as SVGAGI. The CDR3 is 15 amino acids. After removal of 5 bases from V and 6 bases from J, the junction contained 7 bases not matched to a gene. The CDR3 DNA is TGTGCCAGCAGTCGCGGGACAGGGGAAGGTCAGCCCCAGCATTTT. This encodes CASSRGTGEGQPQHF.